Below, 5 T cell receptor beta chains from the same sample are listed, as sequenced in a study of blood T cell repertoires in COVID-19. Produced via immunoSEQ multiplex PCR; TCRdb's table is partial and in-frame only. The sample has approximately 60,000 clones; less than 85% are singletons. Sequencing input: peripheral blood. All receptors derive from a man in his sixties with acute or convalescent COVID-19.

The sample holds one count of this clone. The J gene is TRBJ2-5, the V gene TRBV18; 8 bases match TRBD1. Trimming took 3 bases from V and 14 from J; bases not matched to a gene: 8. The CDR3 is 12 amino acids. Germline CDR1 and CDR2: KGHSH and LQKENI. CDR3 in DNA: TGTGCCAGCTCACCCGGGGGACAGGAGACCTACTTC. This codes for CASSPGGQETYF.

V and J are TRBV5-6 and TRBJ1-6; TRBD1 agrees at 7 bases. The CDR3 totals 15 residues. J gave up 7 bases and V 4 bases, and 8 bases lay outside the gene matches. The germline V gene encodes CDR1 SGHDT and CDR2 YYEEEE. CDR3 DNA: TGTGCCAGCAGCGCACAGGGGCGAGACAATTCACCCCTCCACTTT. This sequence encodes CASSAQGRDNSPLHF.

The V and J genes are TRBV9 and TRBJ1-2, with D uncertain. CDR3 size: 13 residues. Germline V gene sequence: CDR1 SGDLS, CDR2 YYNGEE. Deletions cut 3 bases from V and 5 bases from J, with 11 bases between. The chain's CDR3 is CASSERVGYGYTF. The CDR3 DNA is TGTGCCAGCAGCGAGAGGGTGGGTTATGGCTACACCTTC.

There are a few counts of this clone. The chain has TRBV27 and TRBJ1-5; 12 bases are shared with TRBD1. This CDR3 spans 16 amino acids. Germline V gene sequence: CDR1 MNHEY, CDR2 SMNVEV (reference sequence). The J segment lost 7 bases and the V segment lost 5 bases, leaving 9 bases of the junction unmatched. The CDR3: CASSVTGTGGRQPQHF. DNA for the CDR3: TGTGCCAGCAGTGTAACCGGGACAGGGGGCAGGCAGCCCCAGCATTTT.

The chain combines TRBV18 with TRBJ1-2; D ambiguous. The CDR3 totals 14 residues. V was pared by 2 bases and J by 0 bases, with 7 bases between. CDR1 KGHSH and CDR2 LQKENI come from the germline V gene. CDR3 sequence: CASSPARANYGYTF. DNA of the CDR3: TGTGCCAGCTCACCAGCCCGGGCTAACTATGGCTACACCTTC.